These 27 T cell receptor beta chains were sequenced from one sample in a study of molecular identifiers for immune sequencing clone quantification. MiXCR, applied by TCRdb to the PCR reads, yields one record per CDR3 protein. The table lists hundreds of thousands of distinct CDR3 sequences, about 25% of them singletons. Sequencing was performed on naive CD8+ T cells from blood, with Jurkat cell RNA spiked in. Indicated subset: FACS-sorted CD8+CD4-CCR7+CD45RA+ naive T cells. Receptors were obtained from a human donor in good health. Some libraries in this study had Jurkat cell RNA spiked in.

The V call is TRBV11-2, the J call TRBJ1-1; D not certain. Germline CDR1 SGHAT, CDR2 FQNNGV. The CDR3 is 15 residues long. Trimming removed 1 base from V and 4 bases from J, with 13 bases in between. DNA of the CDR3: TGTGCCAGCAGCTTAGTAACTAACGGTGCCACTGAAGCTTTCTTT. Encoded protein: CASSLVTNGATEAFF. The complete variable domain, with remaining parts taken from reference TRBV11-2 and TRBJ1-1, reads EAGVAQSPRYKIIEKRQSVAFWCNPISGHATLYWYQQILGQGPKLLIQFQNNGVVDDSQLPKDRFSAERLKGVDSTLKIQPAKLEDSAVYLCASSLVTNGATEAFFGQGTRLTVV.

This clonotype has at least ten counts. This chain uses TRBV5-4 with TRBJ2-7; tentative D call: TRBD1 (5 bases). This CDR3 has 13 residues. From germline, CDR1 is SGHNT and CDR2 YYREEE (reference sequence). V gave up 2 bases and J gave up 3 bases, with 9 bases separating them. This CDR3 reads CASSFPDSYEQYF. As DNA, the CDR3 is TGTGCCAGCAGCTTCCCAGACAGCTACGAGCAGTACTTC. The full variable domain, rest sourced from reference TRBV5-4 and TRBJ2-7, is ETGVTQSPTHLIKTRGQQVTLRCSSQSGHNTVSWYQQALGQGPQFIFQYYREEENGRGNFPPRFSGLQFPNYSSELNVNALELDDSALYLCASSFPDSYEQYFGPGTRLTVT.

About this clonotype: A junction end diverges from the germline sequence, so it may reflect a read error. The rearrangement joins TRBV25-1 to TRBJ1-3; the D is unclear. CDR1 is MGHDK, CDR2 SYGVNS, per germline. The CDR3 is 19 residues long. Written as DNA, the CDR3 is TGTGCCGGCAGTGAATTGGCGACCTTCGCCTTCTTCTCTGGAAACACCATATATTTT. Residues: CAGSELATFAFFSGNTIYF.

This chain joins TRBV10-3 and TRBJ2-1; tentative D call: TRBD1 (5 bases). From germline, CDR1 is ENHRY and CDR2 SYGVKD. The CDR3 consists of 12 residues. V was clipped by 3 bases and J by 8 bases, with 8 bases between them. Written as DNA, the CDR3 is TGTGCCATCAGTGACCAGGGCGATGAGCAGTTCTTC. Residues: CAISDQGDEQFF.

This clonotype came up a few times. The chain uses TRBV27 and TRBJ1-6; tentatively, D is TRBD1 (6 bases). V gave up 0 bases and J gave up 0 bases, with 9 bases separating them. The CDR3 runs 17 residues. Germline CDR1 MNHEY, CDR2 SMNVEV (reference sequence). The CDR3 region is CASSLSGGSSYNSPLHF. DNA for the CDR3: TGTGCCAGCAGTTTATCAGGGGGGAGCTCCTATAATTCACCCCTCCACTTT.

In its sample, this clonotype was seen once. A read error is possible here, since a much larger clone lies one base away. V gene TRBV4-3 combines with J gene TRBJ2-2; 8 bases align to TRBD2. The CDR3 is made up of 16 amino acids. CDR1 LGHNA and CDR2 YSLEER come from the germline V gene. CDR3 coding DNA: TGCGCCAACAGCCAGGGGACTAGTAGGAACACCGGGGAGCTGTTTTTT. The encoded protein is CANSQGTSRNTGELFF.

For this clonotype: One end of the junction does not line up with germline, which may come from a read error. The chain uses TRBV5-3 and TRBJ2-5, with D perhaps matching TRBD1 or TRBD2 (5 bases each). TRBV5-3 is an ORF, and what it does is uncertain. The CDR3 is 14 amino acids. The CDR3 coding sequence is TGTGCCAGCAGCTTGGGACCCATCAGGGAGACCCAGTACTTC. It is translated as CASSLGPIRETQYF.

There are a few counts of this clonotype. The rearrangement joins TRBV6-2 or TRBV6-3 to TRBJ2-3; unclear D gene. The CDR3 has 14 residues. Trimming pared 6 bases from V and 6 bases from J, leaving 16 bases between. Germline values: CDR1 MNHEY, CDR2 SVGEGT. The CDR3 DNA follows: TGTGCCAGCAGAACGCCGTATCTTGGGGATACGCAGTATTTT. Translating gives CASRTPYLGDTQYF.

This clonotype was detected ten times or more. This chain connects TRBV6-5 to TRBJ2-7; a weak D match, TRBD1 (5 bases). The CDR3 covers 12 residues. With 8 bases removed from V and 6 bases from J, the gap between germline ends came to 14 bases. CDR1 is MNHEY, CDR2 SVGAGI, per germline. This CDR3 reads CASGVQGGEQYF. The CDR3 DNA reads as TGTGCCAGCGGGGTCCAGGGCGGCGAGCAGTACTTC.

About this clonotype itself: Possible read error: a much larger clone is one base away. V usage is TRBV28 and J usage is TRBJ2-7; D remains ambiguous. CDR3 length equals 12 residues. The germline V gene encodes CDR1 MDHEN and CDR2 SYDVKM. The CDR3 region is CACSTSLYEQYF. The CDR3 coding sequence is TGTGCCTGCAGTACGAGTTTGTACGAGCAGTACTTC.

Concerning this clonotype itself: A much larger clone lies one base from this, so it may be a read error. The CDR3 coding sequence is TGCGCCAGCAGCCAAGACCGGCAGAGCAATAAGCCCCAGCATTTT. Translation gives CASSQDRQSNKPQHF. J is TRBJ1-5 and V is TRBV4-3; D is unresolved. In germline, CDR1 is LGHNA, CDR2 YSLEER. The CDR3 has 15 residues.

This clonotype has ten or more counts. V usage is TRBV24-1 and J usage is TRBJ2-1, with TRBD2 matching 9 bases. Trimming at V came to 5 bases and at J to 4 bases, leaving 2 bases not matched to a gene. CDR3 length equals 14 residues. CDR1 and CDR2 from the germline V gene are KGHDR and SFDVKD. CDR3 in amino acids: CATSALAGYNEQFF. Written as DNA, the CDR3 is TGTGCCACCAGTGCACTAGCGGGTTACAATGAGCAGTTCTTC.

The chain links TRBV27 to TRBJ1-1; D might be TRBD1 (6 bases). The CDR3 spans 15 residues. Germline values: CDR1 MNHEY, CDR2 SMNVEV (reference sequence). The germline V and J ends were trimmed by 7 bases and 0 bases, with 15 bases remaining between them. Here the CDR3 reads CASTWNRAMNTEAFF. The CDR3 nucleotides are TGTGCCAGCACTTGGAACAGGGCTATGAACACTGAAGCTTTCTTT.

At least ten counts were recorded for this clonotype. This chain connects TRBV12-3 or TRBV12-4 to TRBJ1-1, with D maybe TRBD1 (5 bases). There are 12 residues in the CDR3. Trimming removed 6 bases at V and 4 bases at J, with 9 bases between. In DNA form, the CDR3 reads TGTGCCAGCAGGGGGCAAGGCACTGAAGCTTTCTTT. This gives the protein CASRGQGTEAFF.

The V call is TRBV9, the J call TRBJ2-1; possibly TRBD2 for D (6 bases). This CDR3 region has 16 residues. Trimming stripped 0 bases from V and 2 bases from J, with 12 bases between. Germline CDR1 and CDR2: SGDLS and YYNGEE. CDR3 nucleotides: TGTGCCAGCAGCGTAGGGGTAGCGGAAGCCTACAATGAGCAGTTCTTC. It is translated as CASSVGVAEAYNEQFF.

The table lists this clonotype with a few counts. The J gene is TRBJ1-2, the V gene TRBV6-2 or TRBV6-3, with D hard to call. Per germline, CDR1 MNHEY and CDR2 SVGEGT. V lost 4 bases to trimming and J lost 8 bases, with 29 bases between them. The CDR3 extends over 18 amino acids. The CDR3 protein is CASSSPHSTSLRQEGYTF. CDR3 sequence (DNA): TGTGCCAGCAGTTCCCCTCACAGCACTAGCCTACGCCAGGAGGGCTACACCTTC.

The chain carries TRBV7-9 and TRBJ2-5; 8 bases map to TRBD2. This CDR3 spans 16 amino acids. The germline gives CDR1 SEHNR, CDR2 FQNEAQ (reference sequence). The V segment lost 5 bases and the J segment 2 bases; nucleotides outside the gene matches: 10. The CDR3 loop is CASSRPAGVLQETQYF. The CDR3 DNA reads TGTGCCAGCAGCCGGCCAGCGGGAGTTTTACAAGAGACCCAGTACTTC.

Of note for this clonotype: A read error is possible here, since a much larger clone lies one base away. The chain couples TRBV7-9 to TRBJ2-6; D is unresolved. The germline V gene has CDR1 SEHNR and CDR2 FQNEAQ (reference sequence). V dropped 5 bases and J dropped 6 bases, with 17 bases sitting between them. The length of the CDR3 is 16 residues. The CDR3 bases are TGTGCCAGCAGCCCACGAATCCCAGTCAAGGCCAACGTCCTGACTTTC. This codes for CASSPRIPVKANVLTF. The full variable domain, completed using reference TRBV7-9 and TRBJ2-6, is DTGVSQNPRHKITKRGQNVTFRCDPISEHNRLYWYRQTLGQGPEFLTYFQNEAQLEKSRLLSDRFSAERPKGSFSTLEIQRTEQGDSAMYLCASSPRIPVKANVLTFGAGSRLTVL.

This chain links TRBV10-2 with TRBJ1-1; D is undetermined. The ends were cut back, 0 bases at V and 5 bases at J, with 7 bases in the middle. Germline CDR1 reads WSHSY; CDR2 reads SAAADI. This CDR3 contains 13 residues. The CDR3 spells CASSESGRTEAFF. The CDR3 bases are TGCGCCAGCAGTGAGTCGGGGAGGACTGAAGCTTTCTTT.

V is TRBV7-2 and J is TRBJ1-2; 7 nucleotides align to TRBD1. Per the germline V gene, CDR1 is SGHTA and CDR2 is FQGNSA. The junction had 9 bases not matched to a gene; V was cut back by 5 bases and J by 0 bases. This CDR3 comprises 16 residues. The CDR3 here is CASSPWGGGANYGYTF. DNA for the CDR3: TGTGCCAGCAGCCCCTGGGGAGGGGGCGCTAACTATGGCTACACCTTC.

This clonotype was observed a single time. Possible read error: a much larger clone is one base away. The V call is TRBV5-6, the J call TRBJ1-1, with D perhaps matching TRBD1 (5 bases). The CDR3 runs to 12 residues. CDR1 and CDR2 (germline): SGHDT, YYEEEE. V dropped 2 bases and J dropped 11 bases, with 13 bases sitting between them. The chain's CDR3 is CASSFGTTAAFF. The CDR3 region has the DNA TGTGCCAGCAGCTTCGGGACTACGGCGGCTTTCTTT.

The chain couples TRBV5-4 to TRBJ2-1; 7 nucleotides agree with TRBD2. CDR1 and CDR2 (germline): SGHNT, YYREEE (reference sequence). There are 16 residues in the CDR3. J gave up 0 bases and V 3 bases, and 6 bases lay outside the gene matches. In DNA form, the CDR3 reads TGTGCCAGCAGCTCCCCTACTAGCGACTCCTACAATGAGCAGTTCTTC. Translated, it gives CASSSPTSDSYNEQFF. Full variable domain (remainder filled in from reference TRBV5-4 and TRBJ2-1): ETGVTQSPTHLIKTRGQQVTLRCSSQSGHNTVSWYQQALGQGPQFIFQYYREEENGRGNFPPRFSGLQFPNYSSELNVNALELDDSALYLCASSSPTSDSYNEQFFGPGTRLTVL.

A few counts support this clonotype. The chain joins TRBV25-1 to TRBJ2-7; no reliable D call. In germline, CDR1 is MGHDK, CDR2 SYGVNS. With 9 bases removed from V and 0 bases from J, the gap between germline ends came to 9 bases. The length of the CDR3 is 12 residues. The CDR3 here is CASAYSSYEQYF. The CDR3 nucleotides read TGTGCCAGTGCTTACAGCTCCTACGAGCAGTACTTC.

This clonotype has ten or more counts. The chain carries TRBV5-1 and TRBJ2-7; 8 bases agree with TRBD1. The CDR3 consists of 15 residues. Germline CDR1 SGHRS, CDR2 YFSETQ. Trimming cost V 3 bases and J 5 bases; bases outside gene matches: 10. CDR3 amino acids: CASSSDRGAVHEQYF. For the CDR3, the DNA is TGCGCCAGCAGCTCCGACAGGGGCGCGGTCCACGAGCAGTACTTC.

In regard to this clonotype: The junction does not match germline at one end; this may be a read error. The chain recombines TRBV30 with TRBJ2-3, with 15 bases that match TRBD2. In germline, CDR1 is GTSNPN, CDR2 SVGIG (reference sequence). The CDR3 length is 14 residues. The CDR3 reads CAWTSGGAWDTQYF. The CDR3 DNA follows: TGTGCTTGGACTAGCGGGGGGGCTTGGGATACGCAGTATTTT.

This clonotype was seen many times. The chain uses TRBV4-2 and TRBJ1-3; D remains ambiguous. With 1 base removed from V and 0 bases from J, the gap between germline ends came to 10 bases. In germline, CDR1 is LGHNA, CDR2 YNFKEQ. This CDR3 region has 16 residues. The CDR3 region is CASSQGMSPSGNTIYF. CDR3 DNA: TGTGCCAGCAGCCAAGGGATGTCTCCCTCTGGAAACACCATATATTTT.

This clonotype turned up a few times. The chain links TRBV15 to TRBJ1-1, with D possibly matching TRBD1 (5 bases). Looked up from germline, CDR1 is LNHNV and CDR2 is YYDKDF (reference sequence). V lost 1 base to trimming and J lost 7 bases, with 13 bases between them. This CDR3 is 14 amino acids long. The chain's CDR3 is CATSRGSMTDEAFF. CDR3 nucleotide sequence: TGTGCCACCAGCAGAGGGTCCATGACAGATGAAGCTTTCTTT. Complete variable domain (other parts from reference TRBV15 and TRBJ1-1): DAMVIQNPRYQVTQFGKPVTLSCSQTLNHNVMYWYQQKSSQAPKLLFHYYDKDFNNEADTPDNFQSRRPNTSFCFLDIRSPGLGDTAMYLCATSRGSMTDEAFFGQGTRLTVV.